This TCR beta chain was found in a study of CD8 T cells in Susac syndrome (dated by TCRdb to about 2019). At the level of the whole study: Whether CD8+ T cell activation and differentiation in Susac syndrome was antigen driven was tested using repertoire sequencing. Results and caveats for the whole study, not just this receptor: The TCR sequencing and HLA analysis was acknowledged to have included a relatively small number of individuals.

Turning to this clonotype: The specificity of this receptor is unknown. The sample holds no much larger clone one base away, and base qualities are not on file.

Per the germline V gene (reference sequence), PRHDT is the CDR1 and FYEKMQ is the CDR2. From cysteine to phenylalanine, the CDR3 is 12 amino acids long. Only the CDR3 region is kept as DNA, spanning 36 bases read in frame from base 1. V is clipped by 6 bases and J by 4 bases, and the sequence between their germline boundaries is 9 bases long. RNA was extracted using the RNeasy kit, and about 0.5 to 1 ug of the RNA was reverse transcribed with random hexamers. TCR beta CDR3 regions were amplified with the immunoSEQ multiplex PCR assay covering 54 Vbeta and 13 Jbeta segments. PCR amplification bias was corrected by using a synthetic template baseline for primer optimization and computational correction. The authors' pipeline ran thus. Reads were annotated to V, D and J genes per IMGT and analyzed with immunoSEQ Analyzer, keeping only productive sequences. Clonality was calculated as one minus the Shannon entropy normalized by log2 of the number of productive unique sequences. For each patient and control, public and private clones were evaluated among the 100 most prevalent clones. A clone was defined as Susac-specific if it was absent from the healthy and MS cohorts, from roughly 980 published viral clones and from other ImmuneACCESS disease sequences. Clones were called with MiXCR by TCRdb after fastp trimmed the public reads at Q25, and only in-frame beta chains were retained. Rows with a matching CDR3 protein are joined into one entry that keeps the most common DNA and genes. These V and J calls are TCRdb output, not the study's own analysis. The sample table contains around 130,000 distinct CDR3 sequences; only one count was recorded for roughly 95% of them. The ten largest clones take up 0.11% of the sample.

Peripheral blood CD8+ and CD4+ T cells from healthy donors, Susac syndrome patients and multiple sclerosis patients were profiled by high-throughput TCR beta sequencing. The multiple sclerosis controls were treatment-naive patients whose relapsing-remitting disease, either stable or active, fulfilled the revised McDonald criteria. Bulk CD8+ and CD4+ T cells were purified by magnetic negative isolation, whereas CD8+ TEMRA cells were enriched by FACS. Blood was collected in EDTA tubes and processed within 24 hours, with PBMCs isolated through density gradient centrifugation. PBMCs intended for TCR sequencing were frozen in liquid nitrogen and were later thawed in a 37 degrees C water bath. The sorted or isolated CD4+, CD8+ and CD8+ TEMRA cells had a purity of 90% or higher.

This receptor was obtained from a human donor with multiple sclerosis. The sequenced material came from CD4+ T cells from PBMCs. In this chain, TRBV13 is recombined with TRBJ1-1; the D gene is unclear. The CDR3 here reads CASRWALTEAFF. At the DNA level, the sequence is TGTGCCAGCAGATGGGCCCTCACTGAAGCTTTCTTT.